A selection of T cell receptor beta chains follows, all from one sample in a study of T cell responses to AZD1222 COVID-19 vaccine. The repertoire was sequenced with immunoSEQ multiplex PCR; TCRdb's copy has only in-frame clones and lacks some. This table holds 100,000 to 150,000 clones, approximately 86% found once. Material: peripheral blood, obtained on day 0 of AZD1222 vaccination. Every receptor here comes from an adult in good health. Both conserved end residues are trimmed from each CDR3. Fields, in order: J gene, V gene, CDR3 protein.

j_gene: TRBJ2-7
v_gene: TRBV28
CDR3aa: ASSHPRSYGTYEQY

j_gene: TRBJ1-2
v_gene: TRBV10-3
CDR3aa: AISDQTYGCT

j_gene: TRBJ1-3
v_gene: TRBV30
CDR3aa: AWSKAQSSGNTIY

j_gene: TRBJ2-3
v_gene: TRBV6-5
CDR3aa: ASSYLSGGAADTQY

j_gene: TRBJ1-6
v_gene: TRBV7-2
CDR3aa: ASSLFTPGNSPLH

j_gene: TRBJ1-1
v_gene: TRBV5-5
CDR3aa: ASSSLTGTVNTEAF

j_gene: TRBJ1-2
v_gene: TRBV30
CDR3aa: AWSVAGDYGYT

j_gene: TRBJ1-5
v_gene: TRBV27
CDR3aa: ASSFRGKDQPQH

j_gene: TRBJ2-5
v_gene: TRBV5-6
CDR3aa: ASSSEGVAQETQY

j_gene: TRBJ2-3
v_gene: TRBV6-5
CDR3aa: ASARGLRDTQY

j_gene: TRBJ1-1
v_gene: TRBV30
CDR3aa: AWSYANTEAF

j_gene: TRBJ1-2
v_gene: TRBV7-2
CDR3aa: ASSQGAFPNYGYT

j_gene: TRBJ2-1
v_gene: TRBV27
CDR3aa: ASSQPGTGSEQF

j_gene: TRBJ2-3
v_gene: TRBV19
CDR3aa: ASSSWNLRAGGPDTQY

j_gene: TRBJ2-4
v_gene: TRBV12-3/TRBV12-4
CDR3aa: ASSFLAKNIQY

j_gene: TRBJ2-1
v_gene: TRBV3-1/TRBV3-2
CDR3aa: ASSLYNEQF

j_gene: TRBJ1-2
v_gene: TRBV28
CDR3aa: ASSLTGDRGYT

j_gene: TRBJ2-7
v_gene: TRBV24-1
CDR3aa: ATSDSGGFRDEQY

j_gene: TRBJ1-2
v_gene: TRBV5-5
CDR3aa: ASSLVGQGADGYT

j_gene: TRBJ2-7
v_gene: TRBV5-4
CDR3aa: ASSLRVGEQY

j_gene: TRBJ1-5
v_gene: TRBV19
CDR3aa: ASSIAASGVLVSGQPQH

j_gene: TRBJ2-3
v_gene: TRBV13
CDR3aa: ASSLTKEPDRSIPDTQY

j_gene: TRBJ1-4
v_gene: TRBV7-9
CDR3aa: ASSSGTGLRGKLF

j_gene: TRBJ2-5
v_gene: TRBV9
CDR3aa: ASSPWDSKETQY

j_gene: TRBJ1-1
v_gene: TRBV13
CDR3aa: ASSPSGVTEAF

j_gene: TRBJ2-2
v_gene: TRBV28
CDR3aa: ASRPWTTNTGELF

j_gene: TRBJ1-4
v_gene: TRBV20-1
CDR3aa: SAKTHEKLF

j_gene: TRBJ2-2
v_gene: TRBV3-1/TRBV3-2
CDR3aa: ASSQVGDTGELF

j_gene: TRBJ2-3
v_gene: TRBV5-1
CDR3aa: ASSFGGAKTDTQY

j_gene: TRBJ2-7
v_gene: TRBV6-2/TRBV6-3
CDR3aa: ASSHSDPASGPYEQY